This T cell receptor beta chain was identified in a study of T cells after posttransplantation cyclophosphamide. Study-wide findings and caveats: After PTCy, TRB diversity resembled that of CNI/methotrexate controls.

Busulfan-fludarabine conditioning, marrow transplant, and cyclophosphamide on days +3 and +4 were administered. Produced via immunoSEQ multiplex PCR; TCRdb's table is partial and in-frame only. Recorded here are thousands of clones, none singletons. This clone was seen ten or more times. Its antigen is not identified. Germline CDR1 reads SGHKS; CDR2 reads YYEKEE (reference sequence). This CDR3 contains 15 residues. The V end lost 4 bases, the J end lost 6 bases, and 16 bases lay between the germline ends. V gene TRBV5-5 combines with J gene TRBJ2-2; no reliable D call. The source was PBMCs, collected 94 days after allogeneic stem cell transplant with posttransplant cyclophosphamide. This clonotype was obtained from a female patient between 55 and 75 years old who received an allogeneic stem cell transplant from an unrelated donor, was CMV-positive, and had acute GVHD only. Some T cells may trace back to the graft donor. For the CDR3, the DNA is TGTGCCAGCAGCCCGATAGAGTTAAGCGCCGGGGAGCTGTTTTTT. This codes for CASSPIELSAGELFF. Full variable domain (remainder filled in from reference TRBV5-5 and TRBJ2-2): DAGVTQSPTHLIKTRGQQVTLRCSPISGHKSVSWYQQVLGQGPQFIFQYYEKEERGRGNFPDRFSARQFPNYSSELNVNALLLGDSALYLCASSPIELSAGELFFGEGSRLTVL.